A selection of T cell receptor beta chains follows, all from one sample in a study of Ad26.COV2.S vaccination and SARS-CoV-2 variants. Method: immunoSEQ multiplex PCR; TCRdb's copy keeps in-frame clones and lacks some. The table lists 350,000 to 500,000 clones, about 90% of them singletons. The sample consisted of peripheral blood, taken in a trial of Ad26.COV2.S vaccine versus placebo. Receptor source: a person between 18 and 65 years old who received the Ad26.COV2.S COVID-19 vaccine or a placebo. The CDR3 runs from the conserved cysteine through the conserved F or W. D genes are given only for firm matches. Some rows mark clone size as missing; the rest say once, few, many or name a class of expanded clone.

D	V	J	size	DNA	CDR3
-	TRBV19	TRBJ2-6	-	TGTGCCAGTAGTTCTCCCGGTTTTTCCGGGGCCAACGTCCTGACTTTC	CASSSPGFSGANVLTF
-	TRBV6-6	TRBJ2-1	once	TGTGCCAGCAGCCCCAGAGGATCCTACAATGAGCAGTTCTTC	CASSPRGSYNEQFF
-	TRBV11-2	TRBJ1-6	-	TGTGCCAGCAGCCCAAGGGACCCCACCAGCCTTTATAATTCACCCCTCCACTTT	CASSPRDPTSLYNSPLHF
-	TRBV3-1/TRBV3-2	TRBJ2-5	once	TGTGCCAGCAGCCAAAAGAAACCCACGGAGACCCAGTACTTC	CASSQKKPTETQYF
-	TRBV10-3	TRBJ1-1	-	TGTGCCATCCGAGCCGAACGTCCCACTGAAGCTTTCTTT	CAIRAERPTEAFF
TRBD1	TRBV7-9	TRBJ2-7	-	TGTGCCAGCAGCATCCGGGACAGGGCGGACGAGCAGTACTTC	CASSIRDRADEQYF
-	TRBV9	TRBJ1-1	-	TGTGCCAGCAGCGTAGGCAGGAACACTGAAGCTTTCTTT	CASSVGRNTEAFF
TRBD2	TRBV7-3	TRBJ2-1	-	TGTGCCAGCAGCCCACAAGCGGGAGGGCCGTTTAGGGAGCAGTTCTTC	CASSPQAGGPFREQFF
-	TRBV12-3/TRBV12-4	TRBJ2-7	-	TGTGCCAGCAGTTTATCGGGCTACGAGCAGTACTTC	CASSLSGYEQYF
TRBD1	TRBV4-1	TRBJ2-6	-	TGCGCCAGCAGCCAGGGACAGGCCCACTCTGGGGCCAACGTCCTGACTTTC	CASSQGQAHSGANVLTF
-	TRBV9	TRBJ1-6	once	TGTGCCAGCAGCGTAGAAGCAGGGCCGTATTCACCCCTCCACTTT	CASSVEAGPYSPLHF
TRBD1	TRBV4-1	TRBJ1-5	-	TGCGCCAGCAGCCACCCACAGGGGCCAAATAATCAGCCCCAGCATTTT	CASSHPQGPNNQPQHF
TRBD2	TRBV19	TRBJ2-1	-	TGTGCCAGTACCCTGGGGGCTAGCGGGAGGAACAATGAGCAGTTCTTC	CASTLGASGRNNEQFF
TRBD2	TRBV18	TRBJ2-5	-	TGTGCCAGCTCACACGGGACTAGCGGGAGACAAGAGACCCAGTACTTC	CASSHGTSGRQETQYF
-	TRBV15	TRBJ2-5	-	TGTGCCACCGGTCGGGGATTCCAAGAGACCCAGTACTTC	CATGRGFQETQYF
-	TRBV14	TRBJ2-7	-	TGTGCCAGCAGCCAAGGCGGCTACGAGCAGTACTTC	CASSQGGYEQYF
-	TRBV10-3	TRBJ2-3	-	TGTGCCATCAGTGAGCAAGGATCAGATACGCAGTATTTT	CAISEQGSDTQYF
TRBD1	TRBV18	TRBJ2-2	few	TGTGCCAGCTCACCTTTCTTTGGAACAGGGGACACCGGGGAGCTGTTTTTT	CASSPFFGTGDTGELFF
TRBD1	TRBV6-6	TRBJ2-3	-	TGTGCCAGCATTCTGGGACAGGGGAGCACAGATACGCAGTATTTT	CASILGQGSTDTQYF
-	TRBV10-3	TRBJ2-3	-	TGTGCCATCAGTGAGTCTGGGGCAGATACGCAGTATTTT	CAISESGADTQYF
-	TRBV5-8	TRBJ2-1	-	TGTGCCAGCAGTCCGGGATTTAGCTCCTACAATGAGCAGTTCTTC	CASSPGFSSYNEQFF
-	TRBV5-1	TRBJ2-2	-	TGCGCCAGCAGCTTCAGCCCGGGCAGGGTGAGCACCGGGGAGCTGTTTTTT	CASSFSPGRVSTGELFF
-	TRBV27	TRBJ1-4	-	TGTGCCAGCTCCTTTACTGTAGACAGTGTTAATGAAAAACTGTTTTTT	CASSFTVDSVNEKLFF
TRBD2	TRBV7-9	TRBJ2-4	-	TGTGCCAGCAGCCTTTACCCCGTAGCGGGGGCCAAAAACATTCAGTACTTC	CASSLYPVAGAKNIQYF
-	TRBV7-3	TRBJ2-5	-	TGTGCCAGCAGCTTACCGGGGGCAGGGGGAACAGAGACCCAGTACTTC	CASSLPGAGGTETQYF
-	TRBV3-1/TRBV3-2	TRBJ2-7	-	TGTGCCAGCAGCCGGGGGCGCGGGAGCGTCTACGAGCAGTACTTC	CASSRGRGSVYEQYF
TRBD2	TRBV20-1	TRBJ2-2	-	TGCAGTGCTAGTCCTGCCACCGGGACTAGCGGGTCCCATAACACCGGGGAGCTGTTTTTT	CSASPATGTSGSHNTGELFF
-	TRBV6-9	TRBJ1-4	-	TGTGCCAGCAGTTATTCGACGGGGGGGAATGAAAAACTGTTTTTT	CASSYSTGGNEKLFF
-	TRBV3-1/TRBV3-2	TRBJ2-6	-	TGTGCCAGCAGCCAAGATTTTTGGAGGTCAGCTGGGGCCAACGTCCTGACTTTC	CASSQDFWRSAGANVLTF
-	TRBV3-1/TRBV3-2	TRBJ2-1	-	TGTGCCAGCAGCCCCCAACAAGGAGACGGTGAGCAGTTCTTC	CASSPQQGDGEQFF
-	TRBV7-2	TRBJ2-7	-	TGTGCCAGCAGCATTAACCGAGCCTCCTACGAGCAGTACTTC	CASSINRASYEQYF
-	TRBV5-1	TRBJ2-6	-	TGCGCCAGCAGCTCGGTTCAGGGGTTGGGTGGGGCCAACGTCCTGACTTTC	CASSSVQGLGGANVLTF
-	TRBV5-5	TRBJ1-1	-	TGTGCCAGCAGCTTGGCCACTGAAGCTTTCTTT	CASSLATEAFF
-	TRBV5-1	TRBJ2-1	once	TGCGCCAGCAGCTTGACGGCAAGGGAGGGGGATGAGCAGTTCTTC	CASSLTAREGDEQFF
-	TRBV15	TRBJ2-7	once	TGTGCCACCAGCAGAGCCAGACTAGAGGAGCAGTACTTC	CATSRARLEEQYF
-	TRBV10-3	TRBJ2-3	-	TGTGCCATCAGTGAATCAGGGTTGACAGATACGCAGTATTTT	CAISESGLTDTQYF
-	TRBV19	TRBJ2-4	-	TGTGCCAGTAGTATTGGGATACAAAGCAAAAACATTCAGTACTTC	CASSIGIQSKNIQYF
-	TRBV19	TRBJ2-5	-	TGTGCCAGTAGTATGGGAGAGACCCAGTACTTC	CASSMGETQYF
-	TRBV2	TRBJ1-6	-	TGTGCAGCGACGCTCTCCTATAATTCACCCCTCCACTTT	CAATLSYNSPLHF
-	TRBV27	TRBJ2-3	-	TGTGCCAGCAGTTTAAGGGGGGGACAGGCGACTAGCACAGATACGCAGTATTTT	CASSLRGGQATSTDTQYF
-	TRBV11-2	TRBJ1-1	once	TGTGCCAGCAGCTCCATTAGGACCTCCGGGACCGGGGGCCGGGCTTTCTTT	CASSSIRTSGTGGRAFF
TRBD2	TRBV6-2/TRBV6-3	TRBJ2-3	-	TGTGCCAGCAGCCAGACTAGCAACCCCACAGATACGCAGTATTTT	CASSQTSNPTDTQYF
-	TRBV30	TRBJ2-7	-	TGTGCCTGGAGTGTCGGGATTTCCTACGAGCAGTACTTC	CAWSVGISYEQYF
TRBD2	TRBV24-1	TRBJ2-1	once	TGTGCCACCAGTTCGCGGGAGCCCTACAATGAGCAGTTCTTC	CATSSREPYNEQFF
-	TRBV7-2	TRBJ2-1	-	TGTGCCAGCAGCTTAGCGAGAGTGGTAGCGGCCTACAATGAGCAGTTCTTC	CASSLARVVAAYNEQFF
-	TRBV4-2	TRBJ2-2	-	TGTGCCAGCAGCCTGGCAACGGAGAGAGGGGAGCTGTTTTTT	CASSLATERGELFF
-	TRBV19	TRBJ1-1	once	TGTGCCAGTAGTATAGACAGAGACACTGAAGCTTTCTTT	CASSIDRDTEAFF
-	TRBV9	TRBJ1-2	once	TGTGCCAGCAGCGTAGGCCAGGGCGGCTATGGCTACACCTTC	CASSVGQGGYGYTF
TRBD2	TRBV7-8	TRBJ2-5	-	TGTGCCAGCAGCCCCTTGCCTAGCGGGGTAAAAGAGACCCAGTACTTC	CASSPLPSGVKETQYF
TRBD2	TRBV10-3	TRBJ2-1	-	TGTGCCATCAGTTTAACTAGCGCCGACTACAATGAGCAGTTCTTC	CAISLTSADYNEQFF
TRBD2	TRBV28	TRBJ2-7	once	TGTGCCAGCAATAGCGGGAGTGTTCCCTACGAGCAGTACTTC	CASNSGSVPYEQYF
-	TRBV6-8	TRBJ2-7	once	TGTGCCAGCAGTTGTGGCTCCACCTCCTACGAGCAGTACTTC	CASSCGSTSYEQYF
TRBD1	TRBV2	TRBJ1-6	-	TGTGCCAGCAGTCGAAACAGGGGAGGCAGTTCACCCCTCCACTTT	CASSRNRGGSSPLHF
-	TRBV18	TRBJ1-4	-	TGTGCCAGCTCACCTTCGGTGGACAGCGGTAATGAAAAACTGTTTTTT	CASSPSVDSGNEKLFF
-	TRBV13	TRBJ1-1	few	TGTGCCAGCAGCTTAGATATCCCGGATACGAACACTGAAGCTTTCTTT	CASSLDIPDTNTEAFF
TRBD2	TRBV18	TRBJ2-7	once	TGTGCCAGCTCACCCGGACTAGCCTACGAGCAGTACTTC	CASSPGLAYEQYF
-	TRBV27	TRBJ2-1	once	TGTGCCAGCAGTTTAAATCGGGAAAGGAATGAGCAGTTCTTC	CASSLNRERNEQFF